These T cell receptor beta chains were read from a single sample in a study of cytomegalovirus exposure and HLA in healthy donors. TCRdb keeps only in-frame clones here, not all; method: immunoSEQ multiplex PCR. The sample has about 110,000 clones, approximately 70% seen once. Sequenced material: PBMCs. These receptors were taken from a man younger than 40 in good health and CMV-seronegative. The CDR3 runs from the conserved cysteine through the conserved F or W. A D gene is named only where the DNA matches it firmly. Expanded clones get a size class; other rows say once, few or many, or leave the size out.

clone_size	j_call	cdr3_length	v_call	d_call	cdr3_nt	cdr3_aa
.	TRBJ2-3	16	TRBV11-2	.	TGTGCCAGCAGCTTACTCTCTAGCGCCCGCACAGATACGCAGTATTTT	CASSLLSSARTDTQYF
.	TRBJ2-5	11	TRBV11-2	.	TGTGCCAGCAGCTTAGGGCAGACCCAGTACTTC	CASSLGQTQYF
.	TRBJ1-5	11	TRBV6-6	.	TGTGCCAGCAGCGACTGGCAGCCCCAGCATTTT	CASSDWQPQHF
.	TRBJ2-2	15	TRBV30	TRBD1	TGTGCCTGGGGGAGACCGGACAGGGCGGGCGGGGAGCTGTTTTTT	CAWGRPDRAGGELFF
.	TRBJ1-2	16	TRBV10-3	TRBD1	TGTGCCATCAGTCCTGGACAGGGGGAAACTGACTATGGCTACACCTTC	CAISPGQGETDYGYTF
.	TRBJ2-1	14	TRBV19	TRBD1	TGTGCCAGTAGTATGAGACAGGGGATTAGTGGGCAGTTCTTC	CASSMRQGISGQFF
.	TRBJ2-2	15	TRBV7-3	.	TGTGCCAGCAGCCGACAGAGAGAGAACACCGGGGAGCTGTTTTTT	CASSRQRENTGELFF
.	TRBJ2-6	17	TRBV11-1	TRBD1	TGTGCCAGCAGCTTAGGGACAGGGCTATCTGGGGCCAACGTCCTGACTTTC	CASSLGTGLSGANVLTF
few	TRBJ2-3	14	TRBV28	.	TGTGCCAGCAGTTACGAGACTGGGACAGATACGCAGTATTTT	CASSYETGTDTQYF
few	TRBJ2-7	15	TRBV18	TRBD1	TGTGCCAGCTCATCGCTAACAGGGGAGCGTGGCGAGCAGTACTTC	CASSSLTGERGEQYF
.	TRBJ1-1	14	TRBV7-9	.	TGTGCCAGCAGCTTACGGGGTGGGGACACTGAAGCTTTCTTT	CASSLRGGDTEAFF
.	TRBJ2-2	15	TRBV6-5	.	TGTGCCAGCAGTCCCCGCGGGGACAACACCGGGGAGCTGTTTTTT	CASSPRGDNTGELFF
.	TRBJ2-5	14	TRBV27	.	TGTGCCAGCAGTTTCACTTCTGGAGTGGAGACCCAGTACTTC	CASSFTSGVETQYF
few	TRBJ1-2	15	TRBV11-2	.	TGTGCCAGCAGCTCCGGCCCAGCGGTTTGGAGTGGCTACACCTTC	CASSSGPAVWSGYTF
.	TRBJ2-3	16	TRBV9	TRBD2	TGTGCCAGCAGCTCCAGGACTAGCGGAAGCACAGATACGCAGTATTTT	CASSSRTSGSTDTQYF
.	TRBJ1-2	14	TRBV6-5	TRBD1	TGTGCCAGCAGTACCCGCCAGGGGGGCTATGGCTACACCTTC	CASSTRQGGYGYTF